What follows are 22 T cell receptor beta chains derived from one specimen sequenced in a study of cytomegalovirus exposure and HLA in healthy donors (dated by TCRdb to about 2017). Library generation was performed with the immunoSEQ multiplex PCR assay. This is the immuneACCESS table as TCRdb keeps it, with only in-frame sequences that have V and J called. A part of the clones is gone; compared with another copy, unresolved V genes explain less than half, and the rest is unexplained. The sample table shows approximately 73,000 clones, and roughly 96% are seen once. 3% to 4% of the sample comes from the top ten. Sequencing was done on a sample of PBMCs. These receptors came from a man younger than 35 in good health and CMV-seronegative.

The chain employs TRBV4-3 and TRBJ1-2, with D unresolved. This CDR3 contains 14 residues. The germline V gene encodes CDR1 LGHNA and CDR2 YSLEER. V lost 0 bases, J lost 8 bases, and 13 bases lay in between. CDR3 amino acids: CASSQDRGESGYTF. CDR3 nucleotides: TGCGCCAGCAGCCAAGATCGGGGAGAGAGCGGCTACACCTTC.

This chain connects TRBV19 to TRBJ1-4, with unresolved D. V was clipped by 8 bases and J by 7 bases, with 11 bases between them. The CDR3 has 12 residues. The germline CDR1 and CDR2 sequences are LNHDA and SQIVND (reference sequence). DNA of the CDR3: TGTGCCAGTCGAGAGGCCGGTGAAAAACTGTTTTTT. It codes for CASREAGEKLFF.

J is TRBJ1-4 and V is TRBV4-2; D gene uncertain. CDR3 length: 14 residues. V was cut by 0 bases and J by 3 bases, with 5 bases left in between. Germline V gives CDR1 LGHNA, CDR2 YNFKEQ. This CDR3 reads CASSQEASNEKLFF. In DNA form, the CDR3 reads TGTGCCAGCAGCCAAGAAGCTTCTAATGAAAAACTGTTTTTT.

The V gene is TRBV2, the J gene TRBJ2-7; TRBD1 agrees at 8 bases. V lost 1 base, J lost 4 bases, and 6 bases stayed unmatched. The CDR3 has 15 residues. Germline values: CDR1 SNHLY, CDR2 FYNNEI. CDR3 nucleotides: TGTGCCAGCAGTGAAGGACGGGACAGGACATACGAGCAGTACTTC. Translating gives CASSEGRDRTYEQYF.

J is TRBJ1-4 and V is TRBV19; no definite D call. V dropped 7 bases and J dropped 4 bases, with 10 bases sitting between them. Germline-derived CDR1 and CDR2 are LNHDA and SQIVND (reference sequence). The CDR3 is 13 amino acids. CDR3 nucleotides: TGTGCCAGTAAGTGGCATAATAATGAAAAACTGTTTTTT. Translation: CASKWHNNEKLFF.

This clone has a single count. This chain joins TRBV5-1 and TRBJ2-7; a weak D match, TRBD1 (5 bases). CDR1 and CDR2 from the germline V gene are SGHRS and YFSETQ. Trimming shortened V by 1 base and J by 2 bases, and 13 bases separated the two germline ends. This CDR3 has 15 amino acids. The CDR3 DNA sequence: TGCGCCAGCAGCTTGAGCCCTGACAGCCCCTACGAGCAGTACTTC. Its protein product is CASSLSPDSPYEQYF.

V usage is TRBV19 and J usage is TRBJ2-7; D is ambiguous. Germline V gene data show CDR1 as LNHDA and CDR2 as SQIVND (reference sequence). This CDR3 contains 15 residues. V was pared by 5 bases and J by 5 bases, with 19 bases between. The CDR3 DNA sequence: TGTGCCAGTAGTCTACTCGGGTCGAAGTCTGACGAGCAGTACTTC. Residues: CASSLLGSKSDEQYF.

The V and J genes are TRBV6-5 and TRBJ1-2; no firm D call. The germline gives CDR1 MNHEY, CDR2 SVGAGI. The CDR3 is 15 amino acids. Between the trimmed V and J ends, which lost 6 bases and 8 bases, there was a span of 22 bases. CDR3 loop: CASSPGKWSSQGYTF. DNA of the CDR3: TGTGCCAGCAGCCCCGGGAAATGGTCCTCCCAGGGCTACACCTTC.

The chain links TRBV4-3 to TRBJ1-1; the D is unclear. In germline, CDR1 is LGHNA, CDR2 YSLEER. V lost 0 bases to trimming and J lost 6 bases, with 11 bases between them. The CDR3 has 14 amino acids. CDR3 bases: TGCGCCAGCAGCCAAGAACTCGGAGGTTCTGAAGCTTTCTTT. It yields the protein CASSQELGGSEAFF.

The J gene is TRBJ1-5, the V gene TRBV7-9, with 10 bases that match TRBD1. The CDR3 has 16 amino acids. The germline V gene encodes CDR1 SEHNR and CDR2 FQNEAQ (reference sequence). Trimming took 1 base from V and 5 from J; bases not matched to a gene: 5. This chain's CDR3 is CASSLVGTGEHQPQHF. The CDR3 coding sequence is TGTGCCAGCAGCTTAGTAGGGACAGGGGAACATCAGCCCCAGCATTTT.

The V gene is TRBV7-2, the J gene TRBJ2-7; a possible D gene is TRBD2 (5 bases). CDR1 is SGHTA and CDR2 is FQGNSA in the germline V gene. CDR3 length: 14 amino acids. Trimming removed 2 bases at V and 9 bases at J, with 17 bases between. The CDR3 region has the DNA TGTGCCAGCAGCTTAAACGTCGGCGGGCTCGTGCAGTACTTC. This sequence encodes CASSLNVGGLVQYF.

This rearrangement joins TRBV6-5 to TRBJ2-3; the D gene is possibly TRBD1 (6 bases). The CDR3 has 15 amino acids. V shed 0 bases and J shed 2 bases, with 9 bases lying between them. Germline loops: CDR1 MNHEY, CDR2 SVGAGI. The CDR3 DNA reads as TGTGCCAGCAGTTACTCAGGACAGCTCACAGATACGCAGTATTTT. Amino acids: CASSYSGQLTDTQYF.

The V gene is TRBV4-3, the J gene TRBJ2-3; 9 bases are shared with TRBD2. The germline CDR1 and CDR2 sequences are LGHNA and YSLEER. This CDR3 region has 17 residues. V shed 0 bases and J 6 bases; nucleotides not matched to a gene: 10. CDR3 amino acids: CASSQDREAGGGDTQYF. CDR3 sequence (DNA): TGCGCCAGCAGCCAAGATCGGGAAGCGGGGGGCGGCGATACGCAGTATTTT.

V gene TRBV5-4 combines with J gene TRBJ1-1; D unresolved. V was shortened by 3 bases and J by 1 base, with 7 bases between the two germline ends. This CDR3 is built from 13 residues. Per germline, CDR1 SGHNT and CDR2 YYREEE (reference sequence). CDR3 in DNA: TGTGCCAGCAGCTACAAAACGAACACTGAAGCTTTCTTT. It encodes CASSYKTNTEAFF.

The chain is built from TRBV7-6 and TRBJ2-3; 10 bases are a match to TRBD2. Germline values: CDR1 SGHVS, CDR2 FNYEAQ. Trimming took 1 base from V and 2 from J; bases not matched to a gene: 3. This CDR3 contains 16 residues. The chain's CDR3 is CASSLGSGGFTDTQYF. The CDR3 bases are TGTGCCAGCAGCTTAGGTAGCGGGGGGTTCACAGATACGCAGTATTTT. The full variable domain, rest sourced from reference TRBV7-6 and TRBJ2-3, is GAGVSQSPRYKVTKRGQDVALRCDPISGHVSLYWYRQALGQGPEFLTYFNYEAQQDKSGLPNDRFSAERPEGSISTLTIQRTEQRDSAMYRCASSLGSGGFTDTQYFGPGTRLTVL.

The gene calls are TRBV5-1 and TRBJ2-5, with 12 bases matching TRBD2. Germline V gene lookup returns CDR1 SGHRS and CDR2 YFSETQ. V lost 4 bases, J lost 2 bases, and 9 bases stayed unmatched. The CDR3 contains 17 residues. CDR3 residues: CASSKSASGGGQETQYF. In DNA, the CDR3 is TGCGCCAGCAGCAAGTCCGCTAGCGGGGGGGGACAAGAGACCCAGTACTTC.

The CDR3 DNA is TGTGCCAGCAGGACAATAAGCTCCTACGAGCAGTACTTC. Protein product: CASRTISSYEQYF. This chain joins TRBV27 and TRBJ2-7; D is unclear. V was clipped by 6 bases and J by 0 bases, with 9 bases between them. CDR3 length equals 13 residues. Looked up from germline, CDR1 is MNHEY and CDR2 is SMNVEV (reference sequence).

V and J are TRBV28 and TRBJ1-2; 9 bases fit TRBD1. CDR1 MDHEN and CDR2 SYDVKM come from the germline V gene. V trimming: 3 bases; J trimming: 6 bases; junction bases outside the gene matches: 8. The CDR3 spans 15 residues. In nucleotides, the CDR3 is TGTGCCAGCAGTTTTGGTGACCGGGACAGGGATGGCTACACCTTC. Its translation: CASSFGDRDRDGYTF.

This sequence joins TRBV7-9 and TRBJ2-3; D possibly corresponds to TRBD2 (5 bases). Per germline, CDR1 SEHNR and CDR2 FQNEAQ (reference sequence). The CDR3 runs 15 residues. Trimming cost V 7 bases and J 2 bases, with 16 bases left between them. The CDR3 bases are TGTGCCAGCAACCTTCGAGGAGGTTCCACAGATACGCAGTATTTT. Protein product: CASNLRGGSTDTQYF.

This clone was recorded once. The rearrangement uses TRBV14 and TRBJ1-2; maybe TRBD1 (6 bases). This CDR3 is built from 19 residues. The V end lost 2 bases, the J end lost 4 bases, and 26 bases lay between the germline ends. Germline values: CDR1 SGHDN, CDR2 FVKESK. Here the CDR3 reads CASSQIRFSGTPLGYGYTF. The CDR3, as DNA: TGTGCCAGCAGCCAAATCCGGTTTAGCGGGACACCTCTTGGCTATGGCTACACCTTC.

This chain links TRBV28 with TRBJ2-7; D not certain. V dropped 2 bases and J dropped 9 bases, with 11 bases sitting between them. Germline V lookup: CDR1 MDHEN, CDR2 SYDVKM. This CDR3 region has 12 residues. CDR3 protein: CASSLGGVGQYF. DNA of the CDR3: TGTGCCAGCAGTTTAGGCGGAGTAGGGCAGTACTTC.

The chain joins TRBV2 to TRBJ2-1; 7 nucleotides align to TRBD1. J was trimmed by 9 bases and V by 6 bases; bases with no gene match: 5. CDR3 size: 12 residues. Germline CDR1 and CDR2: SNHLY and FYNNEI. The CDR3 nucleotides read TGTGCCAGCAGCTACAGGGGAGCTGAGCAGTTCTTC. Protein: CASSYRGAEQFF.